This entry concerns a single T cell receptor (beta chain). This entry is derived from a study of cytomegalovirus exposure and HLA in healthy donors. Looked up from germline, CDR1 is SGHVS and CDR2 is FNYEAQ. The CDR3 is 12 amino acids. The V end lost 0 bases, the J end lost 8 bases, and 5 bases lay between the germline ends. Measured with immunoSEQ multiplex PCR; TCRdb has only the in-frame clones, and not every one. The data hold 260,000 or so clones, with more than 75% observed a single time. The sequenced sample was PBMCs. The V gene is TRBV7-6, the J gene TRBJ1-3; D is unresolved. This TCR came from a woman younger than 35 in good health and CMV-seronegative. The CDR3 sequence is CASSLAEDTIYF. In nucleotides, the CDR3 is TGTGCCAGCAGCTTAGCGGAGGACACCATATATTTT.